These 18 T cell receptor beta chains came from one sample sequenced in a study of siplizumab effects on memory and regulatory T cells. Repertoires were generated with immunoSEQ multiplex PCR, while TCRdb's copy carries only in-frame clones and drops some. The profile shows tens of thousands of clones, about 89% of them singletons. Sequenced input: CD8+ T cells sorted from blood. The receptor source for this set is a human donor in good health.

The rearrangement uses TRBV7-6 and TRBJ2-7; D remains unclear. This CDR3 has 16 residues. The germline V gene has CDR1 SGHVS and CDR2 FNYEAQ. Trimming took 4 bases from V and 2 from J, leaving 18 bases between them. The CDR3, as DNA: TGTGCCAGCAGCTCCCTGCCCGACCAATCAACCTACGAGCAGTACTTC. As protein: CASSSLPDQSTYEQYF. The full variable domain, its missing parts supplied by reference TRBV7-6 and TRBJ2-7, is GAGVSQSPRYKVTKRGQDVALRCDPISGHVSLYWYRQALGQGPEFLTYFNYEAQQDKSGLPNDRFSAERPEGSISTLTIQRTEQRDSAMYRCASSSLPDQSTYEQYFGPGTRLTVT.

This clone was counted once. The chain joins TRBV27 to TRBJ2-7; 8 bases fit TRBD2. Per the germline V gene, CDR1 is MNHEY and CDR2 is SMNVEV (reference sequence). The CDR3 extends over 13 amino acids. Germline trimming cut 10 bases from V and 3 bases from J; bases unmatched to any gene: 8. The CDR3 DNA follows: TGTGCCACTATGACCGGGGGGGACTACGAGCAGTACTTC. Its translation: CATMTGGDYEQYF.

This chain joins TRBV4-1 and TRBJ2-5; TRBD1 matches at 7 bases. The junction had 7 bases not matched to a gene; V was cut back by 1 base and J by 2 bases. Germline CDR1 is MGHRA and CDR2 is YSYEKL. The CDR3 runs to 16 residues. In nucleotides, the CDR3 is TGCGCCAGCAGCCAAGTCACAGGGGACAAACAAGAGACCCAGTACTTC. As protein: CASSQVTGDKQETQYF.

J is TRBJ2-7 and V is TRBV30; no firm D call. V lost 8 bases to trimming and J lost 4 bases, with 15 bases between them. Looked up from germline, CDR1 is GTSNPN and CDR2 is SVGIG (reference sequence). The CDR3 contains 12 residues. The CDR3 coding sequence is TGTGCCGCTCAGGTACCAGTGTACGAGCAGTACTTC. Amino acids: CAAQVPVYEQYF.

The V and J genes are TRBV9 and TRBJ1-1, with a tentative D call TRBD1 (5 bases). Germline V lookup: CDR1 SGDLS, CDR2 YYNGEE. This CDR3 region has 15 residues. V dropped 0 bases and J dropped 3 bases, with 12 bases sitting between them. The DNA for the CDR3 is TGTGCCAGCAGCGTAGGGGGCGGAGCGTACACTGAAGCTTTCTTT. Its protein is CASSVGGGAYTEAFF.

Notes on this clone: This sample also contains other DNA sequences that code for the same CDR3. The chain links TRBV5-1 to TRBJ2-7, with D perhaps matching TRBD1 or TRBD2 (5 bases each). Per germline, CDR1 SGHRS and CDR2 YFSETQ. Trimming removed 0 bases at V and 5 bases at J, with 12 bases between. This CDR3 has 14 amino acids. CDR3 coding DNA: TGCGCCAGCAGCTTGGGTGGGGGTTTGAACGAGCAGTACTTC. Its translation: CASSLGGGLNEQYF.

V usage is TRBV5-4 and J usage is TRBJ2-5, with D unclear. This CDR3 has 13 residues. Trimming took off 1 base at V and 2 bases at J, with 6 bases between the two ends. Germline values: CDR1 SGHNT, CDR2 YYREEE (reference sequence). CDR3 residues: CASSLRYQETQYF. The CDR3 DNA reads TGTGCCAGCAGCTTGAGGTATCAAGAGACCCAGTACTTC.

CDR3 nucleotide sequence: TGTGCCAGCTCACCCCGGACAGATGAGCAGTTCTTC. This sequence encodes CASSPRTDEQFF. This sequence joins TRBV18 and TRBJ2-1; D might be TRBD1 (6 bases). CDR1 and CDR2 (germline): KGHSH, LQKENI. Deletions cut 3 bases from V and 8 bases from J, with 8 bases between. This CDR3 spans 12 amino acids.

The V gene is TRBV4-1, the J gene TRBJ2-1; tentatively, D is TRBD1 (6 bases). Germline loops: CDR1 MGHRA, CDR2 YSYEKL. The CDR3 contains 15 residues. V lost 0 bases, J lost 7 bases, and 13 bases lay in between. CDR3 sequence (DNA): TGCGCCAGCAGCCAAGAAAACAGGGTATCAAATGAGCAGTTCTTC. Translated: CASSQENRVSNEQFF.

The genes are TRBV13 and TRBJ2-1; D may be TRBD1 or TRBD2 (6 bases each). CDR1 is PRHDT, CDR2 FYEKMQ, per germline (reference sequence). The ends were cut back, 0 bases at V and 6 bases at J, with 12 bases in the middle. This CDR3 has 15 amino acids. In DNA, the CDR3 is TGTGCCAGCAGCTTAGGCAGGGGTAGCGGCAATGAGCAGTTCTTC. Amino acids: CASSLGRGSGNEQFF.

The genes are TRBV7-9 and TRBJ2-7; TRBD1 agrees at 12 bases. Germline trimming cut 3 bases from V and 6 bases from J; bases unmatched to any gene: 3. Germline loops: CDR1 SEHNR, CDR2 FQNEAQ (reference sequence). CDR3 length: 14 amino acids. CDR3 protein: CASSFGTGGSEQYF. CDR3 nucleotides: TGTGCCAGCAGCTTTGGGACAGGGGGCTCCGAGCAGTACTTC.

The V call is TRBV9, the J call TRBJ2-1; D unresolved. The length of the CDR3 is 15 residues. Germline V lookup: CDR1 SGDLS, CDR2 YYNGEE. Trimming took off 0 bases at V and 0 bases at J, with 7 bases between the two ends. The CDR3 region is CASSVVGGSYNEQFF. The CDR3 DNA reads TGTGCCAGCAGCGTAGTCGGCGGCTCCTACAATGAGCAGTTCTTC. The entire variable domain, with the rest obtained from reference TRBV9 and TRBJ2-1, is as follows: DSGVTQTPKHLITATGQRVTLRCSPRSGDLSVYWYQQSLDQGLQFLIQYYNGEERAKGNILERFSAQQFPDLHSELNLSSLELGDSALYFCASSVVGGSYNEQFFGPGTRLTVL.

Written as DNA, the CDR3 is TGTGCCAGCAGCCAGGGCAGGGGGACGGGACAGTTCTTC. It encodes CASSQGRGTGQFF. This chain uses TRBV14 with TRBJ2-1, with 7 bases lining up with TRBD1. Looked up from germline, CDR1 is SGHDN and CDR2 is FVKESK. V trimming: 3 bases; J trimming: 13 bases; junction bases outside the gene matches: 9. The CDR3 has 13 amino acids. Together with reference TRBV14 and TRBJ2-1, the CDR3 gives the full variable domain: EAGVTQFPSHSVIEKGQTVTLRCDPISGHDNLYWYRRVMGKEIKFLLHFVKESKQDESGMPNNRFLAERTGGTYSTLKVQPAELEDSGVYFCASSQGRGTGQFFGPGTRLTVL.

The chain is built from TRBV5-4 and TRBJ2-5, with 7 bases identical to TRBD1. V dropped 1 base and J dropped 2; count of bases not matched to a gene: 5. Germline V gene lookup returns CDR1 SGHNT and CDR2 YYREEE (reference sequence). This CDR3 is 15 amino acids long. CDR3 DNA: TGTGCCAGCAGCTTGTTAGGACAGGTTCAAGAGACCCAGTACTTC. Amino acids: CASSLLGQVQETQYF.

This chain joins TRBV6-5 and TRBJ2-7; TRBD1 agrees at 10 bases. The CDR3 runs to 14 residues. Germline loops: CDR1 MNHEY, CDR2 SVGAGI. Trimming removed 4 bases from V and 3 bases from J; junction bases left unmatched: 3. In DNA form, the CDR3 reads TGTGCCAGCAGTTCCCGGGACAGGGGCTACGAGCAGTACTTC. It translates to CASSSRDRGYEQYF.

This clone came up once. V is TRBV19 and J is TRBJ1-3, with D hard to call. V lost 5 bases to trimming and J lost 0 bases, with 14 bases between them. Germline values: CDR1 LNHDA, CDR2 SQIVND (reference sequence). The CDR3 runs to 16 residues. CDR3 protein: CASSSQVLFSGNTIYF. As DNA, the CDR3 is TGTGCCAGTAGTTCTCAAGTCCTATTCTCTGGAAACACCATATATTTT.

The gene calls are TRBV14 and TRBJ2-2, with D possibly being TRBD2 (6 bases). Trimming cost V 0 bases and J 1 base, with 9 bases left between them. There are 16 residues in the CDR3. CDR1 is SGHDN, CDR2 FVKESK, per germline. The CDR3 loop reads CASSQEPRENTGELFF. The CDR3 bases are TGTGCCAGCAGCCAAGAACCGCGGGAGAACACCGGGGAGCTGTTTTTT.

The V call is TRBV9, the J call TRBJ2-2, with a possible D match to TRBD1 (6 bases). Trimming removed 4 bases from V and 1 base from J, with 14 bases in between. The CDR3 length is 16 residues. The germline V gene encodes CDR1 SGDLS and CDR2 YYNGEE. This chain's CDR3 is CASSTPQGVNTGELFF. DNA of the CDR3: TGTGCCAGCAGCACCCCACAGGGTGTGAACACCGGGGAGCTGTTTTTT.